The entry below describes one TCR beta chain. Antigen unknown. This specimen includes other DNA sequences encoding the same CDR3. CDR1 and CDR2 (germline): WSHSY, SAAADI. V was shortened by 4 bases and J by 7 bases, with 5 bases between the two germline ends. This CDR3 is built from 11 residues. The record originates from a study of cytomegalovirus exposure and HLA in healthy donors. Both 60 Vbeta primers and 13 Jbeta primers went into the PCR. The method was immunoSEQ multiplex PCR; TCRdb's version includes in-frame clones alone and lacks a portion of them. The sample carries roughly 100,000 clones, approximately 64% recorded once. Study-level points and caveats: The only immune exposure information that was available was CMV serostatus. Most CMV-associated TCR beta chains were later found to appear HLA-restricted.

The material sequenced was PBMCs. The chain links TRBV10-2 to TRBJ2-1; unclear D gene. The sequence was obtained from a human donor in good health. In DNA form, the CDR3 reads TGCGCCAGCAGTGTAGTGAATGAGCAGTTCTTC. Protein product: CASSVVNEQFF.